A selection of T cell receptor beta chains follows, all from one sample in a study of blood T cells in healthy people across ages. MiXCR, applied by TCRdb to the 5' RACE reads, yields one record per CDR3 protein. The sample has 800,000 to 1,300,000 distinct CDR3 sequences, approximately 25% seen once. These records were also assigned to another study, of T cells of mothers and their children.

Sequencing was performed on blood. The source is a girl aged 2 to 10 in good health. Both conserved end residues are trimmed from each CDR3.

cdr3_aa: ATSPDSGSDTQY
j_call: TRBJ2-3
cdr3_length: 12
v_call: TRBV15

cdr3_aa: ASSWERFGAF
j_call: TRBJ1-1
cdr3_length: 10
v_call: TRBV28

cdr3_aa: ASIRRVQGRGTGELF
j_call: TRBJ2-2
cdr3_length: 15
v_call: TRBV6-1

cdr3_aa: AISDKSSGGPVYEQY
j_call: TRBJ2-7
cdr3_length: 15
v_call: TRBV10-3

cdr3_aa: ASSLAGSSSGANVLT
j_call: TRBJ2-6
cdr3_length: 15
v_call: TRBV12-3/TRBV12-4

cdr3_aa: ASSARTEDIQY
j_call: TRBJ2-4
cdr3_length: 11
v_call: TRBV28

cdr3_aa: SVEGAKGATGELF
j_call: TRBJ2-2
cdr3_length: 13
v_call: TRBV29-1

cdr3_aa: SVDSVRGGAYEQY
j_call: TRBJ2-7
cdr3_length: 13
v_call: TRBV29-1

cdr3_aa: ASSQLAGHNEQF
j_call: NA
cdr3_length: 12
v_call: TRBV4-1

cdr3_aa: ASSRVTGADIQY
j_call: TRBJ2-4
cdr3_length: 12
v_call: TRBV7-9

cdr3_aa: ASSLKRDSPLH
j_call: TRBJ1-6
cdr3_length: 11
v_call: TRBV5-1

cdr3_aa: ASSELGPMNTEAF
j_call: TRBJ1-1
cdr3_length: 13
v_call: TRBV25-1

cdr3_aa: SARSTGTSGRVQY
j_call: TRBJ2-5
cdr3_length: 13
v_call: TRBV20-1

cdr3_aa: ASSLREGIPYEQY
j_call: NA
cdr3_length: 13
v_call: TRBV28

cdr3_aa: SASTDNYGYT
j_call: TRBJ1-2
cdr3_length: 10
v_call: TRBV20-1

cdr3_aa: AISEGLFQETQY
j_call: TRBJ2-5
cdr3_length: 12
v_call: TRBV10-3

cdr3_aa: ASGRTADGEHSGANVLT
j_call: TRBJ2-6
cdr3_length: 17
v_call: TRBV12-5

cdr3_aa: ASSQGTGWSETQY
j_call: TRBJ2-5
cdr3_length: 13
v_call: TRBV3-1

cdr3_aa: ASTSGDRGWHEQY
j_call: TRBJ2-7
cdr3_length: 13
v_call: TRBV5-1

cdr3_aa: SARAGNSPLH
j_call: TRBJ1-6
cdr3_length: 10
v_call: TRBV20-1

cdr3_aa: ASSYSSGLGRTYEQY
j_call: TRBJ2-7
cdr3_length: 15
v_call: TRBV6-6

cdr3_aa: SVTGLYTDTQY
j_call: TRBJ2-3
cdr3_length: 11
v_call: TRBV29-1

cdr3_aa: ASSSHRVSYNEQF
j_call: TRBJ2-1
cdr3_length: 13
v_call: TRBV6-2/TRBV6-3

cdr3_aa: ASSPEGGVPQY
j_call: TRBJ2-5
cdr3_length: 11
v_call: TRBV12-3/TRBV12-4

cdr3_aa: ASSVGLPLGWANVLT
j_call: TRBJ2-6
cdr3_length: 15
v_call: TRBV9

cdr3_aa: SVLRQGWNTEAF
j_call: TRBJ1-1
cdr3_length: 12
v_call: TRBV29-1

cdr3_aa: ASSQGAGEQY
j_call: TRBJ2-7
cdr3_length: 10
v_call: TRBV3-1

cdr3_aa: ASSQSGTSNDEQF
j_call: TRBJ2-1
cdr3_length: 13
v_call: TRBV4-1

cdr3_aa: ASSVVMYEQY
j_call: TRBJ2-7
cdr3_length: 10
v_call: TRBV7-2

cdr3_aa: SVEATHFGSNYEQY
j_call: NA
cdr3_length: 14
v_call: TRBV29-1

cdr3_aa: ASSPARYQETHY
j_call: TRBJ2-5
cdr3_length: 12
v_call: TRBV7-7

cdr3_aa: ASSPSLGETYYGYT
j_call: TRBJ1-2
cdr3_length: 14
v_call: TRBV18

cdr3_aa: ASSLVVMSTDTQY
j_call: TRBJ2-3
cdr3_length: 13
v_call: TRBV11-2

cdr3_aa: ASIPRLVSSTDTQY
j_call: TRBJ2-3
cdr3_length: 14
v_call: TRBV12-3/TRBV12-4

cdr3_aa: ASSQDQTTGSGDTIY
j_call: TRBJ1-3
cdr3_length: 15
v_call: TRBV4-1

cdr3_aa: ASSPGQNTDTQY
j_call: TRBJ2-3
cdr3_length: 12
v_call: TRBV3-1

cdr3_aa: ASSTRQLNTEAF
j_call: TRBJ1-1
cdr3_length: 12
v_call: TRBV6-2/TRBV6-3

cdr3_aa: ASSFGAGGKWDIQY
j_call: TRBJ2-4
cdr3_length: 14
v_call: TRBV5-5

cdr3_aa: ASSVGLRNLTSYEQY
j_call: NA
cdr3_length: 15
v_call: TRBV2

cdr3_aa: ASSTPFSYEQY
j_call: TRBJ2-7
cdr3_length: 11
v_call: TRBV6-2/TRBV6-3

cdr3_aa: ASSPDGDSNQPQH
j_call: TRBJ1-5
cdr3_length: 13
v_call: TRBV9